The present T cell receptor (beta chain) was sequenced within a study of cytomegalovirus exposure and HLA in healthy donors. Germline CDR1 SGHNT, CDR2 YYREEE (reference sequence). The CDR3 covers 16 residues. V gave up 1 base and J gave up 4 bases, with 17 bases separating them. Regarding the study as a whole: A later examination showed that TCR association rates differed by HLA locus, with DRB1 most and HLA-C fewest. Among donors in an Asian-associated ancestry cluster, a later analysis reportedly found fewer N-insertions than the roughly 680-donor mean. Sequencing likely produced, as an artifact, a cluster of highly shared sequence variants.

Primers for the PCR totalled 60 Vbeta and 13 Jbeta. Some clones are missing from TCRdb's copy, which holds only in-frame ones; the method was immunoSEQ multiplex PCR. The profile covers 110,000 to 150,000 clones, with roughly four fifths appearing a single time and more than 9.5% taken by the ten largest. Concerning this clone itself: What it binds is unknown.

The clonotype comes from a woman in her sixties in good health and CMV-seropositive. The sample consisted of PBMCs. The rearrangement links TRBV5-4 to TRBJ1-2; D unclear. Here the CDR3 DNA reads TGTGCCAGCAGCTTGTGGGCCAATAGTGGTGGCTATGGCTACACCTTC. Protein: CASSLWANSGGYGYTF.